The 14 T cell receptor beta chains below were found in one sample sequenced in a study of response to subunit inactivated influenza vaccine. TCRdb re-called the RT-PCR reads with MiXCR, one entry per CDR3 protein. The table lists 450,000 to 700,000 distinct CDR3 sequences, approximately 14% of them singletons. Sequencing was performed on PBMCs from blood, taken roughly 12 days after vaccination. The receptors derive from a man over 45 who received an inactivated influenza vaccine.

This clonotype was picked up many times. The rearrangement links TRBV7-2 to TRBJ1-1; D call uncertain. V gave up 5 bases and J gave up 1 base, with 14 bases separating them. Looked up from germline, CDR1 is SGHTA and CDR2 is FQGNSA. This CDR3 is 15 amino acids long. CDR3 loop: CASSLGPVGNTEAFF. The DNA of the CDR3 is TGTGCCAGCAGCCTAGGACCGGTGGGGAACACTGAAGCTTTCTTT.

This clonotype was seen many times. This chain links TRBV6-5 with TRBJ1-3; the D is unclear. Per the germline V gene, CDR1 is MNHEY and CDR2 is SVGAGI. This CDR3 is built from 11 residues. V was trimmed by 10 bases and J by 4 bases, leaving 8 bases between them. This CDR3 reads CATQAGNTIYF. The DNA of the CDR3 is TGTGCCACCCAAGCAGGAAACACCATATATTTT.

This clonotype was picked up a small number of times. CDR3 loop: CASSPSAANTEAFF. The CDR3 DNA reads as TGTGCCAGCAGCCCCTCGGCAGCTAACACTGAAGCTTTCTTT. The V and J genes are TRBV4-2 and TRBJ1-1; D not certain. Between the trimmed V and J ends, which lost 4 bases and 2 bases, there was a span of 11 bases. The germline CDR1 and CDR2 sequences are LGHNA and YNFKEQ. The CDR3 spans 14 residues.

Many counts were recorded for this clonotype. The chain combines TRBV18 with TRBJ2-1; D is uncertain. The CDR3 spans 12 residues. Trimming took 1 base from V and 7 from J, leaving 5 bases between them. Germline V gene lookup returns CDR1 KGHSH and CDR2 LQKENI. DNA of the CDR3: TGTGCCAGCTCACCACTGGTTAATGAGCAGTTCTTC. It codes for CASSPLVNEQFF.

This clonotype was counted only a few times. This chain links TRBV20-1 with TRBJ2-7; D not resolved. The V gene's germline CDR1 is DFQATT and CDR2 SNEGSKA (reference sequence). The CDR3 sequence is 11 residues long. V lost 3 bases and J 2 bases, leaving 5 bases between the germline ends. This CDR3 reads CSASKTYEQYF. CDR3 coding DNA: TGCAGTGCTAGCAAGACCTACGAGCAGTACTTC.

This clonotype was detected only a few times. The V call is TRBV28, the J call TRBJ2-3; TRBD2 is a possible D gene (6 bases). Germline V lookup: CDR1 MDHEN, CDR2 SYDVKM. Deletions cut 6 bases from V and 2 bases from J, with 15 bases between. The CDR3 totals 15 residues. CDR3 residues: CASSSGLKNTDTQYF. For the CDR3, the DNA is TGTGCCAGCAGCTCTGGACTAAAAAACACAGATACGCAGTATTTT.

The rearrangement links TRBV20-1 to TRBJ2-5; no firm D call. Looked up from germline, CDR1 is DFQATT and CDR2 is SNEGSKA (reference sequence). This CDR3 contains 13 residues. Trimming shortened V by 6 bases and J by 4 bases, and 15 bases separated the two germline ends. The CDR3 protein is CSAARPQRETQYF. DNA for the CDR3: TGCAGTGCCGCTAGGCCCCAGAGAGAGACCCAGTACTTC.

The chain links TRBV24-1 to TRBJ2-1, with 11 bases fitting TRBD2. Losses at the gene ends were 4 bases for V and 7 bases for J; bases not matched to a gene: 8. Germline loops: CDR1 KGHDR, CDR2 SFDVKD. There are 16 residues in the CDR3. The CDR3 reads CATSDQTSGGTNEQFF. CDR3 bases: TGTGCCACCAGTGACCAAACTAGCGGGGGAACAAATGAGCAGTTCTTC.

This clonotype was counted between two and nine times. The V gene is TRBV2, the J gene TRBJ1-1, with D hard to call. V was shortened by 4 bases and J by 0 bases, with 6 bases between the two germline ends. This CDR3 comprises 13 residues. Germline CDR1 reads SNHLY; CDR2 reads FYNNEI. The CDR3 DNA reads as TGTGCCAGCAGTGGAGACTTGAACACTGAAGCTTTCTTT. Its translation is CASSGDLNTEAFF.

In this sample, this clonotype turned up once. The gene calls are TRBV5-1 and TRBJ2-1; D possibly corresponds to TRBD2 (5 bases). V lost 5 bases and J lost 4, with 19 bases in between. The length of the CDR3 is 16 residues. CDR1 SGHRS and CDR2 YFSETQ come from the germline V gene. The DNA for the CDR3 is TGCGCCAGCAGGGGCGAGATTGTTTCGGGGTACAATGAGCAGTTCTTC. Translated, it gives CASRGEIVSGYNEQFF. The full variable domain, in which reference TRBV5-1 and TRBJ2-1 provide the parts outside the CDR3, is KAGVTQTPRYLIKTRGQQVTLSCSPISGHRSVSWYQQTPGQGLQFLFEYFSETQRNKGNFPGRFSGRQFSNSRSEMNVSTLELGDSALYLCASRGEIVSGYNEQFFGPGTRLTVL.

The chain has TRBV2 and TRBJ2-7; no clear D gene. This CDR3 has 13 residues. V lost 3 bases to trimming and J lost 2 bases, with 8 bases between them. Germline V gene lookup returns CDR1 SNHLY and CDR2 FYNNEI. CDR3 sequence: CASSDDGTYEQYF. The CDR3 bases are TGTGCCAGCAGTGATGATGGTACCTACGAGCAGTACTTC.

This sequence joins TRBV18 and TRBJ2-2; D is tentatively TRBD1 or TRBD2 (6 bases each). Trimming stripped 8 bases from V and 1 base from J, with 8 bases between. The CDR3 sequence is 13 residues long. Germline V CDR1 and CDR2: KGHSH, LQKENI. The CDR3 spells CASAGQNTGELFF. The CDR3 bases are TGTGCCAGCGCGGGACAGAACACCGGGGAGCTGTTTTTT.

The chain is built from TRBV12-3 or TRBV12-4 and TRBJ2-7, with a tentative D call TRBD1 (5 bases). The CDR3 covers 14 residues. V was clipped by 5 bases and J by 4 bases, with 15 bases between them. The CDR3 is CASSIGHEKYEQYF. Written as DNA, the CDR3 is TGTGCCAGCAGTATCGGACACGAGAAATACGAGCAGTACTTC.

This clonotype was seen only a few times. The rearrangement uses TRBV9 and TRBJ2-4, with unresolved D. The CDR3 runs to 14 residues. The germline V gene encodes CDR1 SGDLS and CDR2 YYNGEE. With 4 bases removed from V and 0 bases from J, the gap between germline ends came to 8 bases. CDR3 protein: CASSPETAKNIQYF. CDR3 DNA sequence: TGTGCCAGCAGCCCCGAGACAGCCAAAAACATTCAGTACTTC.